This TCR beta chain was found in a study of shared clonotypes between healthy human individuals. The assay was immunoSEQ multiplex PCR, and TCRdb's table has in-frame clones only and misses some. The sample lists about 680,000 clones; about 92% were seen once. Terminally differentiated effector memory CD45RA+ cells were excluded by CCR7 positive selection of CD45RO-negative cells. CDR3 size: 17 residues. The junction had 7 bases not matched to a gene; V was cut back by 4 bases and J by 6 bases. Germline CDR1 reads MDHEN; CDR2 reads SYDVKM. The J gene is TRBJ2-2, the V gene TRBV28; 14 nucleotides agree with TRBD2. The sample taken for sequencing was naive CD8+ T cells sorted from blood. The receptor was isolated from a man aged 30 to 45 in good health. The CDR3 nucleotides are TGTGCCAGCAGTTCGGGACTAGCGGGAGCTTATCCCGGGGAGCTGTTTTTT. Encoded protein: CASSSGLAGAYPGELFF.